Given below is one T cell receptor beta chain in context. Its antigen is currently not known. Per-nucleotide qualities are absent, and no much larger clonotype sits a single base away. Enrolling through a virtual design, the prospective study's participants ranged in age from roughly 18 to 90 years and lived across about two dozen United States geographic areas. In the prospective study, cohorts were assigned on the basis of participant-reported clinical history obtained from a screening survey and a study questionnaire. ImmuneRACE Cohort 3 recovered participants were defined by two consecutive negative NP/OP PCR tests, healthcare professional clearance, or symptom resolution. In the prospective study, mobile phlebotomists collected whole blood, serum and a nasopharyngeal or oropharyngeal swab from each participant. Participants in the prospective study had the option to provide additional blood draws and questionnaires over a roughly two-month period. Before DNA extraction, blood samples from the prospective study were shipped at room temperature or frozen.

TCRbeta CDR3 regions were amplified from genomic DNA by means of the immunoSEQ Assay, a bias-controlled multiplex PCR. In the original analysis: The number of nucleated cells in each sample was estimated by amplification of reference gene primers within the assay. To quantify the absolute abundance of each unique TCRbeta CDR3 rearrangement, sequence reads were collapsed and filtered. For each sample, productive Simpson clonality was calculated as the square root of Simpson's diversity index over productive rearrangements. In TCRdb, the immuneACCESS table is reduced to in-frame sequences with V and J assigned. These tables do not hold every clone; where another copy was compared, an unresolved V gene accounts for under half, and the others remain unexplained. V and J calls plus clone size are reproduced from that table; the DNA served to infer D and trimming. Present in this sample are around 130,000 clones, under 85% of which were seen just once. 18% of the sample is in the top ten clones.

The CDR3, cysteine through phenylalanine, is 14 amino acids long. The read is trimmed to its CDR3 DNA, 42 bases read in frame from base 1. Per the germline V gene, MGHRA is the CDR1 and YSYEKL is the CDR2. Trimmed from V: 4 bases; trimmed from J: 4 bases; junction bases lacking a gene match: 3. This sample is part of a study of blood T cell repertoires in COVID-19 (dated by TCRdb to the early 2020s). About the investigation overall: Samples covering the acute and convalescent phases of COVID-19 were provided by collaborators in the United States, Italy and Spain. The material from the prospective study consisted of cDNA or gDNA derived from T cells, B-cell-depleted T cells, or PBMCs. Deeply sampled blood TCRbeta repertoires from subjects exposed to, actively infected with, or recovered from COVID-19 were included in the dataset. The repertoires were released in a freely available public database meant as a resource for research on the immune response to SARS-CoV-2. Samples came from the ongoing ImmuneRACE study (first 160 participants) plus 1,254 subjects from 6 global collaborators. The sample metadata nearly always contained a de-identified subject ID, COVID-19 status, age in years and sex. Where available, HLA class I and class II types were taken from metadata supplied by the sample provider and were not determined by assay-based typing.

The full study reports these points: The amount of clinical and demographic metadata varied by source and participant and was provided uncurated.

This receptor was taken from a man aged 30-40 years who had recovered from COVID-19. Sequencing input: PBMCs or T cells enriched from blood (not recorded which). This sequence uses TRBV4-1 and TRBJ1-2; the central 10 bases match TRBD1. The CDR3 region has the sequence CASSPGDRGYGYTF. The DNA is TGCGCCAGCAGCCCCGGGGACAGGGGCTATGGCTACACCTTC.